This TCR beta chain came from a study of MAIT cells during Salmonella Paratyphi A infection (dated by TCRdb to between 2016 and 2019). As for the study more broadly: Adult volunteers aged 18 to 60 ingested a single dose of 1-5x10^3 CFU of S. Paratyphi A strain NVGH308. Starting at diagnosis, diagnosed volunteers were given ciprofloxacin 500 mg twice a day for 14 days.

The time point tag for this specimen amounts to: mid-infection, around enteric fever diagnosis. Using flow cytometry, MAIT cells, defined as Valpha7.2+ CD161+ T cells, were identified and sorted. Over time, circulating MAIT cell TCRbeta repertoires were profiled in 6 or 7 volunteers who came down with enteric fever following controlled oral challenge with live Salmonella Paratyphi A. MAIT cell samples were contributed by each diagnosed volunteer at pre-infection, mid-infection and post-infection timepoints. A diagnosis of enteric fever required Paratyphi A bacteremia and/or a persistent fever above 38 degrees C that lasted more than 12 hours. Challenged volunteers were diagnosed with infection between day 4 and day 7 after challenge. For RNA extraction, roughly 5,000 to 10,000 MAIT cells from each sample were sorted straight into RNAqueous-Micro lysis buffer. Lymphoprep gradient centrifugation was used to isolate peripheral blood mononuclear cells from blood samples and leukocyte cones. Cells were sorted on either a BD FACSAria Fusion or a BD FACSAria III sorter.

To prepare the library, 5' RACE was applied. TCRbeta was amplified in two PCR rounds using Phusion High-Fidelity polymerase, and the primers carried sample-specific barcodes. To build the TCRbeta libraries, template-switch cDNA synthesis was carried out using SMARTScribe reverse transcriptase along with a TRBC-specific primer. After barcoding, samples were pooled and then prepared using the NEBNext Ultra DNA Library Prep Kit for Illumina. Sequencing of the libraries took place on an Illumina MiSeq using the MiSeq reagent kit v2, 300 cycles. As for the original processing: Reads were demultiplexed by barcode with Jemultiplexer and aligned with MiTCR using default parameters. Non-functional sequences were removed with VDJtools, and each clonotype was defined by its amino acid sequence, with frequencies calculated from the assigned sequence reads. In the clonal space homeostasis analysis, clonotypes were grouped by frequency into over-represented (0.05-1), large, medium and small bins. TCRdb passed the public sequencing reads through fastp at Q25 and MiXCR, retaining productive beta sequences. Every CDR3 protein is listed once, alongside the most common genes and DNA of its rows. The V and J calls, along with clone size, are taken from TCRdb and not from the paper's own processing. Counted in this sample were over 900 distinct CDR3 sequences; under 25% of them appeared once. The ten largest account for roughly 50% of the sample.

Overall results and qualifications from the work: Compared with healthy controls, diagnosed volunteers had more expansion or contraction among the top five MAIT clonotypes (about 0.5 versus 0.13), a finding that suggests the repertoire is reshaped by infection. MAIT TRBV usage was oligoclonal with a preference for TRBV20 and TRBV6, and infection appeared not to change this usage. Although the availability of volunteer samples limited sample sizes, the sizes were judged adequate for detecting differences between groups. The space taken up by over-represented MAIT clonotypes dropped significantly from baseline to mid-infection (about 0.15 to 0.097), while post-infection showed no significant difference.

Comments on this clonotype: What this receptor recognizes is not known. Base qualities are not recorded, but no much larger clone differs from it by a single base.

V gives up 1 base and J gives up 3 bases, and the segment between their germline ends measures 8 bases. The germline V gene specifies SGHRS as CDR1 and YFSETQ as CDR2. Inclusive of the bounding cysteine and phenylalanine, the CDR3 is 13 residues long. Of the read, only the CDR3 DNA is kept; its 39 bases are in frame from base 1. Rearrangement joined TRBV5-1 to TRBJ2-7; the D gene is possibly TRBD1, with 5 bases matching. The receptor was isolated from a person aged 18 to 69 who was deliberately infected with Salmonella Paratyphi A in a paratyphoid fever challenge study. The sequenced sample was MAIT cells from blood, obtained at the middle sampling point of the challenge study. The CDR3 corresponds to CASSLRQHYEQYF. The DNA is TGCGCCAGCAGCTTGAGACAGCACTACGAGCAGTACTTC.